One sample yielded the 8 T cell receptor beta chains listed below, sequenced in a study of T cell responses to AZD1222 COVID-19 vaccine. The protocol was immunoSEQ multiplex PCR, while the TCRdb copy is restricted to in-frame clones and leaves out a portion. The sample yields 100,000 to 150,000 clones, about 89% seen once. Sequenced here: peripheral blood, sampled on day 0 of AZD1222 vaccination. Source of these receptors: an adult in good health.

The sample holds one count of this clone. The chain has TRBV2 and TRBJ2-7; D possibly corresponds to TRBD1 (5 bases). CDR1 and CDR2 (germline): SNHLY, FYNNEI. The CDR3 is made up of 16 amino acids. The V end was cut by 7 bases, the J end by 0 bases, with 19 bases between. The CDR3, as DNA: TGTGCCAGCATCAAAGGAGACAGCTGGGTCTCCTACGAGCAGTACTTC. It yields the protein CASIKGDSWVSYEQYF. Full variable domain (remainder filled in from reference TRBV2 and TRBJ2-7): EPEVTQTPSHQVTQMGQEVILRCVPISNHLYFYWYRQILGQKVEFLVSFYNNEISEKSEIFDDQFSVERPDGSNFTLKIRSTKLEDSAMYFCASIKGDSWVSYEQYFGPGTRLTVT.

V and J are TRBV21-1 and TRBJ2-7; the table's D gene call, TRBD1, was not cross checked with the DNA. TRBV21-1 is reported as a pseudogene. This CDR3 is built from 15 residues. This chain's CDR3 is CASSIGQKFSYEQYF. CDR3 DNA: TGTGCCAGCAGCATTGGACAGAAATTCTCCTACGAGCAGTACTTC.

The chain employs TRBV25-1 and TRBJ1-4; D not resolved. The germline CDR1 and CDR2 sequences are MGHDK and SYGVNS. The CDR3 contains 10 residues. The CDR3 bases are TGTCCAACAAAACCCTTAAAACTGTTTTTT. Translating it yields CPTKPLKLFF. The whole variable domain, remainder taken from reference TRBV25-1 and TRBJ1-4, is EADIYQTPRYLVIGTGKKITLECSQTMGHDKMYWYQQDPGMELHLIHYSYGVNSTEKGDLSSESTVSRIRTEHFPLTLESARPSHTSQYLCPTKPLKLFFGSGTQLSVL.

V usage is TRBV6-2 or TRBV6-3 and J usage is TRBJ2-7; 11 nucleotides agree with TRBD2. The CDR3 totals 16 residues. J gave up 4 bases and V 4 bases, and 9 bases lay outside the gene matches. Looked up from germline, CDR1 is MNHEY and CDR2 is SVGEGT. In nucleotides, the CDR3 is TGTGCCAGCAGTTCCCCTAGCGGGAGGTGGAGATACGAGCAGTACTTC. The encoded protein is CASSSPSGRWRYEQYF.

The gene calls are TRBV18 and TRBJ2-7; D gene uncertain. CDR3 length: 13 amino acids. V dropped 4 bases and J dropped 4 bases, with 11 bases sitting between them. The germline V gene encodes CDR1 KGHSH and CDR2 LQKENI. The CDR3 region has the DNA TGTGCCAGCTCACAGGGAATTCAATACGAGCAGTACTTC. This encodes CASSQGIQYEQYF.

The J gene is TRBJ2-5, the V gene TRBV19; D uncertain. The germline V gene encodes CDR1 LNHDA and CDR2 SQIVND (reference sequence). V shed 8 bases and J shed 1 base, with 11 bases lying between them. The CDR3 has 13 residues. Here the CDR3 DNA reads TGTGCCAGTCCTGTCCTGACCCAAGAGACCCAGTACTTC. It encodes CASPVLTQETQYF.

The V call is TRBV24-1, the J call TRBJ2-2; D is undetermined. Germline lookup yields CDR1 KGHDR and CDR2 SFDVKD. Trimming cost V 1 base and J 7 bases, with 6 bases left between them. The CDR3 is made up of 13 amino acids. The CDR3 protein is CATSDFVDGELFF. Written as DNA, the CDR3 is TGTGCCACCAGTGATTTCGTAGACGGGGAGCTGTTTTTT.

V gene TRBV7-8 combines with J gene TRBJ1-6, with D possibly being TRBD1 (5 bases). The CDR3 is 15 amino acids. Trimming cost V 1 base and J 7 bases, with 11 bases left between them. Germline lookup yields CDR1 SGHVS and CDR2 FQNEAQ. The CDR3 is CASSLDRSPNSPLHF. The CDR3, as DNA: TGTGCCAGCAGCTTAGACAGGTCCCCCAATTCACCCCTCCACTTT.